Following are 32 T cell receptor beta chains from one sample sequenced in a study of blood T cell repertoires in COVID-19. Using immunoSEQ multiplex PCR, the repertoire was profiled, and TCRdb retains in-frame clones only, with some absent. Of about 220,000 clones in the sample, around 85% were seen once. Sequenced: peripheral blood. The receptors stem from a woman in her seventies with COVID-19, enrolled during active disease.

The J gene is TRBJ2-3, the V gene TRBV7-2, with TRBD2 identical over 7 bases. Germline loops: CDR1 SGHTA, CDR2 FQGNSA. The junction had 8 bases not matched to a gene; V was cut back by 4 bases and J by 1 base. The CDR3 runs to 16 residues. The CDR3 region is CASSSVGTTRTDTQYF. The CDR3 DNA reads TGTGCCAGCAGCTCAGTAGGGACTACCCGCACAGATACGCAGTATTTT.

The sample holds one count of this clone. The chain couples TRBV4-3 to TRBJ1-2; 9 nucleotides agree with TRBD1. The V segment lost 0 bases and the J segment 8 bases; nucleotides outside the gene matches: 7. Germline lookup yields CDR1 LGHNA and CDR2 YSLEER. The length of the CDR3 is 15 residues. The CDR3 sequence is CASSQDLQGAGGYTF. The DNA for the CDR3 is TGCGCCAGCAGCCAAGATTTACAGGGGGCCGGCGGCTACACCTTC.

This rearrangement joins TRBV4-2 to TRBJ1-1, with 7 bases aligning to TRBD1. Germline V gene sequence: CDR1 LGHNA, CDR2 YNFKEQ. CDR3 length equals 16 residues. The J segment lost 1 base and the V segment lost 2 bases, leaving 7 bases of the junction unmatched. CDR3: CASSQYSGTENTEAFF. In DNA form, the CDR3 reads TGTGCCAGCAGCCAATACTCCGGGACAGAGAACACTGAAGCTTTCTTT.

The chain is built from TRBV5-4 and TRBJ2-7, with D maybe TRBD1 (5 bases). CDR1 SGHNT and CDR2 YYREEE come from the germline V gene (reference sequence). The CDR3 is made up of 15 amino acids. The germline V and J ends were trimmed by 0 bases and 7 bases, with 17 bases remaining between them. The CDR3 DNA reads TGTGCCAGCAGCTTGGTAGGCCTGGACACGGTGGAGCAGTACTTC. Translated: CASSLVGLDTVEQYF.

The chain uses TRBV6-2 or TRBV6-3 and TRBJ2-5, with D maybe TRBD1 (6 bases). Per the germline V gene, CDR1 is MNHEY and CDR2 is SVGEGT. V was trimmed by 5 bases and J by 7 bases, leaving 17 bases between them. The CDR3 loop spans 14 amino acids. The CDR3 here is CASSQTGPWATQYF. The CDR3 DNA reads TGTGCCAGCAGTCAGACAGGTCCCTGGGCGACCCAGTACTTC.

This clone was seen at least ten times. The gene calls are TRBV2 and TRBJ1-3; D possibly corresponds to TRBD1 (5 bases). Germline-derived CDR1 and CDR2 are SNHLY and FYNNEI. V was cut by 0 bases and J by 0 bases, with 21 bases left in between. The CDR3 has 20 amino acids. CDR3 sequence reads: CASSEADTLRGSSSGNTIYF. DNA for the CDR3: TGTGCCAGCAGTGAAGCGGACACACTGCGGGGGTCAAGCTCTGGAAACACCATATATTTT.

This chain connects TRBV19 to TRBJ1-6; 7 bases align to TRBD1. The CDR3 is made up of 16 amino acids. Germline loops: CDR1 LNHDA, CDR2 SQIVND (reference sequence). J gave up 8 bases and V 6 bases, and 13 bases lay outside the gene matches. The CDR3 bases are TGTGCCAGTAGCCTCACAGGGGCTCAGGGATATTCACCCCTCCACTTT. It is translated as CASSLTGAQGYSPLHF.

The gene calls are TRBV24-1 and TRBJ2-7, with D perhaps matching TRBD1 (6 bases). This CDR3 has 14 amino acids. V was shortened by 7 bases and J by 2 bases, with 14 bases between the two germline ends. Germline loops: CDR1 KGHDR, CDR2 SFDVKD. This CDR3 reads CATSLGTPPYEQYF. CDR3 DNA: TGTGCCACCAGCCTCGGGACACCACCCTACGAGCAGTACTTC.

CDR3 region: CASSGLQGARVGNTIYF. In DNA form, the CDR3 reads TGTGCCAGCAGTGGGTTACAGGGGGCTCGAGTTGGAAACACCATATATTTT. The chain recombines TRBV2 with TRBJ1-3; TRBD1 aligns across 9 bases. Losses at the gene ends were 4 bases for V and 3 bases for J; bases not matched to a gene: 10. The CDR3 covers 17 residues. From germline, CDR1 is SNHLY and CDR2 FYNNEI.

The rearrangement joins TRBV3-1 (or the pseudogene TRBV3-2) to TRBJ2-7, with a tentative D call TRBD2 (6 bases). Germline values: CDR1 LGHDT, CDR2 YNNKEL (reference sequence). CDR3 length: 13 amino acids. V was shortened by 4 bases and J by 1 base, with 8 bases between the two germline ends. The CDR3 DNA is TGTGCCAGCAGCCTACTAGCATCCTACGAGCAGTACTTC. Its translation is CASSLLASYEQYF.

The V gene is TRBV29-1, the J gene TRBJ2-3, with D unclear. Deletions cut 4 bases from V and 1 base from J, with 6 bases between. CDR1 is SQVTM, CDR2 ANQGSEA, per germline. CDR3 size: 12 residues. This CDR3 reads CSVGARTDTQYF. In DNA form, the CDR3 reads TGCAGCGTTGGGGCCCGCACAGATACGCAGTATTTT.

The rearrangement uses TRBV11-2 and TRBJ2-7; TRBD2 agrees at 12 bases. The V and J ends lost 3 bases and 2 bases, in that order; junction bases with no gene match: 14. CDR3 length: 19 amino acids. In germline, CDR1 is SGHAT, CDR2 FQNNGV. The CDR3 DNA reads as TGTGCCAGCAGCTTCAGGCTTTCGGCTAGCGGGAGGGGCGCCTACGAGCAGTACTTC. It translates to CASSFRLSASGRGAYEQYF.

The V call is TRBV6-2 or TRBV6-3, the J call TRBJ2-7; unclear D gene. Germline V CDR1 and CDR2: MNHEY, SVGEGT. CDR3 length equals 15 residues. V gave up 2 bases and J gave up 1 base, with 12 bases separating them. The CDR3 nucleotides are TGTGCCAGCAGTTACCCCCGGTCAGGTTCCTACGAGCAGTACTTC. This encodes CASSYPRSGSYEQYF.

This clone was observed once. The V call is TRBV7-3, the J call TRBJ2-7; 11 bases line up with TRBD2. V was pared by 1 base and J by 2 bases, with 1 base of the junction left unmatched. CDR1 is SGHTA, CDR2 FQGTGA, per germline. This CDR3 spans 15 amino acids. The chain's CDR3 is CASSLIAGGPYEQYF. For the CDR3, the DNA is TGTGCCAGCAGCTTAATAGCGGGAGGGCCCTACGAGCAGTACTTC.

The chain couples TRBV4-2 to TRBJ2-1; no reliable D call. In germline, CDR1 is LGHNA, CDR2 YNFKEQ. Trimming removed 2 bases from V and 2 bases from J, with 10 bases in between. This CDR3 contains 15 residues. The CDR3 DNA reads TGTGCCAGCAGCCAACAATTTGGCCCCTACAATGAGCAGTTCTTC. Protein product: CASSQQFGPYNEQFF.

For this clone: Other DNA sequences in this specimen translate into the identical CDR3. Here the CDR3 reads CASSFNRNTEAFF. DNA of the CDR3: TGTGCCAGCAGTTTTAATCGGAACACTGAAGCTTTCTTT. The chain employs TRBV12-3 or TRBV12-4 and TRBJ1-1; D is undetermined. This CDR3 is built from 13 residues. V dropped 3 bases and J dropped 1 base, with 6 bases sitting between them.

The chain recombines TRBV18 with TRBJ1-5, with unresolved D. V lost 3 bases and J 4 bases, leaving 10 bases between the germline ends. Germline CDR1 KGHSH, CDR2 LQKENI. The length of the CDR3 is 14 residues. Here the CDR3 reads CASSPEGWNQPQHF. The CDR3, as DNA: TGTGCCAGCTCACCGGAGGGTTGGAATCAGCCCCAGCATTTT.

This chain joins TRBV6-2 or TRBV6-3 and TRBJ1-1; D is unresolved. The CDR3 spans 15 residues. V was cut by 4 bases and J by 5 bases, with 17 bases left in between. Germline V gene data show CDR1 as MNHEY and CDR2 as SVGEGT. CDR3: CASSSRPTRETEAFF. The DNA of the CDR3 is TGTGCCAGCAGTTCCAGACCGACGAGGGAGACTGAAGCTTTCTTT.

The rearrangement links TRBV2 to TRBJ1-5; 8 bases map to TRBD1. V gave up 8 bases and J gave up 0 bases; unmatched junction bases: 9. The CDR3 runs to 16 residues. Germline-derived CDR1 and CDR2 are SNHLY and FYNNEI. CDR3 protein: CASVRNRGTSNQPQHF. CDR3 bases: TGTGCCAGCGTTAGGAACAGGGGGACTAGCAATCAGCCCCAGCATTTT. Supplemented by reference TRBV2 and TRBJ1-5, the full variable domain reads EPEVTQTPSHQVTQMGQEVILRCVPISNHLYFYWYRQILGQKVEFLVSFYNNEISEKSEIFDDQFSVERPDGSNFTLKIRSTKLEDSAMYFCASVRNRGTSNQPQHFGDGTRLSIL.

The chain joins TRBV7-9 to TRBJ1-2, with unresolved D. Germline V CDR1 and CDR2: SEHNR, FQNEAQ (reference sequence). V lost 0 bases to trimming and J lost 6 bases, with 11 bases between them. This CDR3 has 14 residues. The DNA for the CDR3 is TGTGCCAGCAGCTTAGCCGGGGTGGGGAATGGCTACACCTTC. Translation gives CASSLAGVGNGYTF. The full variable domain, rest sourced from reference TRBV7-9 and TRBJ1-2, is DTGVSQNPRHKITKRGQNVTFRCDPISEHNRLYWYRQTLGQGPEFLTYFQNEAQLEKSRLLSDRFSAERPKGSFSTLEIQRTEQGDSAMYLCASSLAGVGNGYTFGSGTRLTVV.

The chain employs TRBV18 and TRBJ2-7; 8 bases map to TRBD2. V was clipped by 3 bases and J by 4 bases; unmatched bases: 5. This CDR3 spans 14 amino acids. Germline V CDR1 and CDR2: KGHSH, LQKENI. In DNA form, the CDR3 reads TGTGCCAGCTCACCCTCGGCGGGGGGTTACGAGCAGTACTTC. Amino acid sequence: CASSPSAGGYEQYF.

This sequence joins TRBV30 and TRBJ2-7, with a possible D match to TRBD1 (6 bases). V was pared by 3 bases and J by 8 bases, with 11 bases between. There are 11 residues in the CDR3. Germline CDR1 GTSNPN, CDR2 SVGIG (reference sequence). This CDR3 reads CAWSGRDKQYF. The CDR3 region has the DNA TGTGCCTGGAGCGGTCGGGACAAGCAGTACTTC. Looking up the rest from reference TRBV30 and TRBJ2-7 gives the full variable domain: SQTIHQWPATLVQPVGSPLSLECTVEGTSNPNLYWYRQAAGRGLQLLFYSVGIGQISSEVPQNLSASRPQDRQFILSSKKLLLSDSGFYLCAWSGRDKQYFGPGTRLTVT.

This sequence joins TRBV5-1 and TRBJ1-2; TRBD1 might be the D (6 bases). Trimming removed 3 bases at V and 4 bases at J, with 13 bases between. The CDR3 sequence is 14 residues long. CDR1 is SGHRS and CDR2 is YFSETQ in the germline V gene. The CDR3 protein is CASSSGQQSYGYTF. The CDR3 DNA reads as TGCGCCAGCAGCTCGGGACAACAAAGCTATGGCTACACCTTC.

V gene TRBV19 combines with J gene TRBJ2-7; D may be TRBD2 (6 bases). The V gene's germline CDR1 is LNHDA and CDR2 SQIVND (reference sequence). The V gene lost 8 bases and the J gene lost 5 bases, with 19 bases spanning the gap. CDR3 length: 14 amino acids. CDR3 region: CASRSWGDGHEQYF. The DNA of the CDR3 is TGTGCCAGTCGGTCTTGGGGGGACGGCCACGAGCAGTACTTC.

This clone was picked up one time. V is TRBV7-2 and J is TRBJ1-3, with 8 bases aligning to TRBD1. Germline V gives CDR1 SGHTA, CDR2 FQGNSA. The V gene end was trimmed by 1 base and the J gene end by 2 bases; junction bases not matched to a gene: 1. The CDR3 contains 15 residues. CDR3 sequence reads: CASSLDRGAGNTIYF. The CDR3 nucleotides are TGTGCCAGCAGCTTAGACAGGGGGGCTGGAAACACCATATATTTT.

The genes are TRBV28 and TRBJ2-3; 7 bases line up with TRBD2. The length of the CDR3 is 15 residues. Germline CDR1 is MDHEN and CDR2 is SYDVKM. J lost 6 bases, V lost 7 bases, and 13 bases had no gene match. The CDR3 protein is CASTYSGHSKDTQYF. In DNA, the CDR3 is TGTGCCAGCACGTATAGCGGGCATAGTAAGGATACGCAGTATTTT.

This clone appeared a single time. The rearrangement links TRBV9 to TRBJ1-1, with TRBD1 matching 9 bases. The CDR3 loop spans 15 amino acids. V trimming: 10 bases; J trimming: 2 bases; junction bases outside the gene matches: 12. Germline CDR1 SGDLS, CDR2 YYNGEE. The CDR3 loop reads CASNSQGAPNTEAFF. CDR3 DNA sequence: TGTGCCTCCAATTCACAGGGGGCCCCCAACACTGAAGCTTTCTTT.

The gene calls are TRBV11-2 and TRBJ1-1; 12 positions match TRBD1. V gave up 5 bases and J gave up 3 bases; unmatched junction bases: 10. The CDR3 has 17 residues. The V gene's germline CDR1 is SGHAT and CDR2 FQNNGV. The DNA for the CDR3 is TGTGCCAGCAGCCCTGGGCGGGACAGGGGGCCTCACACTGAAGCTTTCTTT. It translates to CASSPGRDRGPHTEAFF.

This clone was found once. The genes are TRBV27 and TRBJ1-1; perhaps TRBD1 as D (5 bases). CDR1 MNHEY and CDR2 SMNVEV come from the germline V gene (reference sequence). The ends were cut back, 11 bases at V and 4 bases at J, with 14 bases in the middle. This CDR3 spans 12 amino acids. DNA for the CDR3: TGTGCCTCAGCGGGGGGGGGCACTGAAGCTTTCTTT. It encodes CASAGGGTEAFF.

The CDR3 region is CASSLHSGGADEQFF. CDR3 nucleotide sequence: TGTGCCAGCAGCCTCCATAGCGGGGGGGCGGATGAGCAGTTCTTC. The V gene is TRBV3-1 (or the pseudogene TRBV3-2), the J gene TRBJ2-1, with 11 bases aligning to TRBD2. CDR3 size: 15 residues. The germline gives CDR1 LGHDT, CDR2 YNNKEL (reference sequence). V lost 4 bases and J lost 8; bases outside the gene matches: 7.

This rearrangement joins TRBV7-9 to TRBJ1-2; D is perhaps TRBD1 (6 bases). V was clipped by 0 bases and J by 8 bases, with 16 bases between them. CDR1 and CDR2 from the germline V gene are SEHNR and FQNEAQ (reference sequence). This CDR3 has 15 residues. CDR3 residues: CASSLAFRGAEGYTF. CDR3 DNA: TGTGCCAGCAGCTTAGCATTTCGGGGGGCGGAAGGCTACACCTTC.

The V and J genes are TRBV10-3 and TRBJ1-2, with 10 bases that match TRBD1. The germline gives CDR1 ENHRY, CDR2 SYGVKD. V trimming: 4 bases; J trimming: 8 bases; junction bases outside the gene matches: 7. This CDR3 comprises 14 residues. The CDR3 loop is CAISGGTGVGGYTF. The CDR3 DNA follows: TGTGCCATCAGTGGTGGGACAGGGGTAGGGGGCTACACCTTC.